This TCR beta chain was found in a study of cytomegalovirus exposure and HLA in healthy donors. Study results and caveats: With DRB1 most and HLA-C fewest, TCR association rates differed between HLA loci in a later analysis. Many donors carried some public TCRs, although rarity characterized most TCR sequences.

PCR primers comprised 60 Vbeta and 13 Jbeta primers. Using immunoSEQ multiplex PCR, the repertoire was profiled, and TCRdb retains in-frame clones only, with some absent. The sample lists under 200,000 clones, roughly 76% occurring once. This clone was seen a handful of times. Its matching antigen is unknown. The sequenced material came from PBMCs. The TCR was taken from a woman in her forties or fifties in good health and CMV-seronegative.

CDR3 nucleotide sequence: TGTGCCAGCAGCTTCGGCAGGGGAACTGAAGCTTTCTTT. Its protein is CASSFGRGTEAFF. The chain joins TRBV7-3 to TRBJ1-1, with a weak D call TRBD1 (6 bases). Germline V gene data show CDR1 as SGHTA and CDR2 as FQGTGA. The CDR3 consists of 13 residues. The V and J ends lost 3 bases and 5 bases respectively, with 10 bases between them.